This T cell receptor (beta chain) was sequenced in a study of blood T cell repertoires in COVID-19. On the study more broadly: There were acute and convalescent COVID-19 samples, and they came from the United States, Italy and Spain.

Measured with immunoSEQ multiplex PCR; TCRdb has only the in-frame clones, and not every one. The table lists 44,000 or so clones, around 84% of them singletons. Germline V gene data show CDR1 as SGHTA and CDR2 as FQGNSA. The CDR3 spans 14 residues. The V and J ends lost 5 bases and 2 bases respectively, with 13 bases between them. Material: peripheral blood. The origin of this receptor is a man aged 50-59 years with active COVID-19. This chain connects TRBV7-2 to TRBJ2-7, with D perhaps matching TRBD1 (5 bases). The CDR3 bases are TGTGCCAGCAGCCCTTCCACAGGCCCCTACGAGCAGTACTTC. Protein: CASSPSTGPYEQYF.